The 14 T cell receptor beta chains listed next were all sequenced from one sample in a study of T cell repertoires in cytomegalovirus infection. Their specific antigens are unknown. TCRdb called the reads again in MiXCR, with one record for every CDR3 protein. The table has around 800,000 distinct CDR3 sequences, 32% seen once. The source was cultured CD8+ T cells from PBMCs, collected from culture after CMV antigen stimulation. Source of these receptors: a human donor in good health (CMV status not recorded). Some clones in this sample may be carry-over from other donors' samples.

The sample holds a few counts of this clonotype. V and J are TRBV12-3 or TRBV12-4 and TRBJ1-2, with D possibly TRBD1 on 5 matching bases. The CDR3 spans 13 residues. Trimming shortened V by 5 bases and J by 4 bases, and 11 bases separated the two germline ends. The CDR3 region is CASSTGTIYGYTF. CDR3 nucleotide sequence: TGTGCCAGCAGTACCGGGACGATCTATGGCTACACCTTC.

The chain couples TRBV5-5 to TRBJ1-2; D remains ambiguous. This CDR3 has 15 amino acids. CDR1 SGHKS and CDR2 YYEKEE come from the germline V gene (reference sequence). V gave up 0 bases and J gave up 6 bases, with 15 bases separating them. DNA of the CDR3: TGTGCCAGCAGCTTGGATGGCACGCCGAGGCATGGCTACACCTTC. Protein product: CASSLDGTPRHGYTF.

The chain links TRBV10-2 to TRBJ2-5; 8 bases agree with TRBD2. J was trimmed by 5 bases and V by 0 bases; bases with no gene match: 5. Germline CDR1 and CDR2: WSHSY and SAAADI. This CDR3 comprises 15 residues. CDR3 in amino acids: CASSESYGGAETQYF. The CDR3 DNA reads as TGCGCCAGCAGTGAGTCGTACGGGGGGGCGGAGACCCAGTACTTC.

The chain links TRBV12-3 or TRBV12-4 to TRBJ2-1, with 7 bases identical to TRBD2. With 7 bases clipped from V and 7 bases from J, the junction kept 4 bases outside the gene matches. The CDR3 runs 12 residues. The CDR3 nucleotides are TGTGCCAGCACTGTTAGCGGGAATGAGCAGTTCTTC. This gives the protein CASTVSGNEQFF.

V gene TRBV7-9 combines with J gene TRBJ2-2; a possible D gene is TRBD2 (5 bases). This CDR3 is built from 16 residues. The ends were cut back, 6 bases at V and 2 bases at J, with 16 bases in the middle. Germline lookup yields CDR1 SEHNR and CDR2 FQNEAQ (reference sequence). The CDR3: CASREAPRHNTGELFF. The CDR3 DNA reads TGTGCCAGCAGGGAGGCTCCGAGACACAACACCGGGGAGCTGTTTTTT.

In this sample, this clonotype turned up once. The chain is built from TRBV27 and TRBJ2-5, with 9 bases identical to TRBD2. This CDR3 spans 16 amino acids. V gave up 3 bases and J gave up 3 bases; unmatched junction bases: 8. Germline CDR1 MNHEY, CDR2 SMNVEV (reference sequence). The CDR3 DNA sequence: TGTGCCAGCAGTTTGAAGGGGACTAGCCGAAAAGAGACCCAGTACTTC. Translating gives CASSLKGTSRKETQYF.

The chain employs TRBV27 and TRBJ2-1, with TRBD1 matching over 8 bases. The J segment lost 3 bases and the V segment lost 8 bases, leaving 6 bases of the junction unmatched. Germline V gene data show CDR1 as MNHEY and CDR2 as SMNVEV (reference sequence). The length of the CDR3 is 14 residues. DNA for the CDR3: TGTGCCAGCCAAAACAGGGGGATCTACAATGAGCAGTTCTTC. It encodes CASQNRGIYNEQFF.

The chain is built from TRBV7-6 and TRBJ2-1; a weak D match, TRBD2 (6 bases). Trimming took 5 bases from V and 8 from J, leaving 22 bases between them. Germline CDR1 is SGHVS and CDR2 is FNYEAQ. The CDR3 has 16 residues. In DNA form, the CDR3 reads TGTGCCAGCAGCCCCCCCCACTGGGGGGAAACGGATGAGCAGTTCTTC. It encodes CASSPPHWGETDEQFF.

V gene TRBV27 combines with J gene TRBJ2-4; a possible D gene is TRBD1 (5 bases). The CDR3 runs to 15 residues. CDR1 is MNHEY and CDR2 is SMNVEV in the germline V gene (reference sequence). Trimming left V 4 bases short and J 6 bases short, with 16 bases between. The CDR3 loop reads CASSSSQGTTNIQYF. The CDR3 DNA follows: TGTGCCAGCAGTTCTTCCCAGGGTACTACAAACATTCAGTACTTC.

In its sample, this clonotype was seen many times. The rearrangement joins TRBV19 to TRBJ2-2; a weak D match, TRBD2 (6 bases). CDR1 is LNHDA and CDR2 is SQIVND in the germline V gene (reference sequence). The length of the CDR3 is 15 residues. With 5 bases removed from V and 4 bases from J, the gap between germline ends came to 14 bases. DNA of the CDR3: TGTGCCAGTAGTCTCACGCGCGGGGCCACCGGGGAGCTGTTTTTT. This codes for CASSLTRGATGELFF.

This clonotype was seen more than once but under ten times. The J gene is TRBJ2-5, the V gene TRBV29-1; D unclear. CDR3 size: 12 residues. V was shortened by 6 bases and J by 3 bases, with 11 bases between the two germline ends. CDR1 and CDR2 from the germline V gene are SQVTM and ANQGSEA. The CDR3 bases are TGCAGCGTCCCTTGGGCAGAAGAGACCCAGTACTTC. This gives the protein CSVPWAEETQYF.

This clonotype occurred a few times. The V and J genes are TRBV29-1 and TRBJ2-7, with D uncertain. V lost 3 bases to trimming and J lost 1 base, with 13 bases between them. The CDR3 runs 14 residues. Germline V lookup: CDR1 SQVTM, CDR2 ANQGSEA. DNA of the CDR3: TGCAGCGTTGAGGCCCCAATAGGGTCCTACGAGCAGTACTTC. It translates to CSVEAPIGSYEQYF.

The chain is built from TRBV27 and TRBJ2-7; 9 bases map to TRBD2. From germline, CDR1 is MNHEY and CDR2 SMNVEV (reference sequence). Unmatched junction bases numbered 11, after V lost 5 bases and J lost 6 bases. The CDR3 runs to 15 residues. The CDR3 DNA is TGTGCCAGCAGTCGCGGGGGGGCTTTCGAGTCCGAGCAGTACGTC. Protein product: CASSRGGAFESEQYV.

With respect to this clonotype: A much more abundant neighbour one base away suggests this may be a read error. The chain employs TRBV7-8 and TRBJ1-4; D is unclear. This CDR3 region has 15 residues. CDR1 is SGHVS, CDR2 FQNEAQ, per germline. CDR3 DNA sequence: TGTGCCAGCAGCTTAGTCCGAACAACTAATAAAAAACTGTTTTTT. Protein sequence: CASSLVRTTNKKLFF. Supplemented by reference TRBV7-8 and TRBJ1-4, the full variable domain reads GAGVSQSPRYKVAKRGQDVALRCDPISGHVSLFWYQQALGQGPEFLTYFQNEAQLDKSGLPSDRFFAERPEGSVSTLKIQRTQQEDSAVYLCASSLVRTTNKKLFFGSGTQLSVL.